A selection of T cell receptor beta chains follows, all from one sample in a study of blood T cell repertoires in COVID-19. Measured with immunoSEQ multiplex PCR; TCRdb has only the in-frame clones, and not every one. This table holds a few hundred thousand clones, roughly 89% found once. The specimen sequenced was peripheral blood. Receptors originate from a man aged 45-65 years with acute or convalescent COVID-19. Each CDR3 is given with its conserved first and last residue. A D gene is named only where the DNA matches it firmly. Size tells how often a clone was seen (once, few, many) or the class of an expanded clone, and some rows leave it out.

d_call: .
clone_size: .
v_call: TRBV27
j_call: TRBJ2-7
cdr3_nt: TGTGCCAGCAGCCCAAGGGGGTACAGCTCCTACGAGCAGTACTTC
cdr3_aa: CASSPRGYSSYEQYF

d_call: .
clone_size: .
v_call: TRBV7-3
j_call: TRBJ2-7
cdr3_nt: TGTGCCAGCAGCTTAACCCACAGCCAAGACGAGCAGTACTTC
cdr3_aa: CASSLTHSQDEQYF

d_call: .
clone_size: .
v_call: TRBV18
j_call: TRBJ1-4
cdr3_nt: TGTGCCAGCTCCCAGGGGTCTCATAATGAAAAACTGTTTTTT
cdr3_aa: CASSQGSHNEKLFF

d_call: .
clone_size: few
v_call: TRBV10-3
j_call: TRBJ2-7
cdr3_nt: TGTGCCATCAGGGAGGGGGCGATTTCCTACGAGCAGTACTTC
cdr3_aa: CAIREGAISYEQYF

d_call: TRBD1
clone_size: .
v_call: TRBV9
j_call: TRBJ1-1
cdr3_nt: TGTGCCAGCAGCCAGGGACAGGTTCACACTGAAGCTTTCTTT
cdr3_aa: CASSQGQVHTEAFF

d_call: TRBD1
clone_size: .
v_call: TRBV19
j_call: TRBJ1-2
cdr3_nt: TGTGCCAGTACTAAGCGGGACAGGGGTATCTATGGCTACACCTTC
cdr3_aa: CASTKRDRGIYGYTF

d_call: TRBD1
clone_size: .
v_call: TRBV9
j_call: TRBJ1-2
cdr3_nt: TGTGCCAGCAGCGCATACCGACAGGGCAAATTAAGGTACACCTTC
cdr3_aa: CASSAYRQGKLRYTF

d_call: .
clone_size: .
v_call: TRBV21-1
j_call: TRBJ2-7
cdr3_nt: TGTGCCAGCAGCATAGGGGGGGGCCTAAAAACCTACGAGCAGTACTTC
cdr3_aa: CASSIGGGLKTYEQYF

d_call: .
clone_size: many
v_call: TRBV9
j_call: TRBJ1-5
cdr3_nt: TGTGCCAGCAGCGTAGATGGCCGTCCTTATAGCAATCAGCCCCAGCATTTT
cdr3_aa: CASSVDGRPYSNQPQHF

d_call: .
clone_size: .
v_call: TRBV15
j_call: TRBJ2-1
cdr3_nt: TGTGCCACCAGCAGAACCCGGGACTACAATGAGCAGTTCTTC
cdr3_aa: CATSRTRDYNEQFF

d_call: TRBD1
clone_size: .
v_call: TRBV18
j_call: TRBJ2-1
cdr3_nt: TGTGCCAGCTCACCGGTTAGGGGGCTTAATGAGCAGTTCTTC
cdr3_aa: CASSPVRGLNEQFF

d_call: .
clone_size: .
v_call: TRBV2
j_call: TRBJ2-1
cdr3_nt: TGTGCCAGCAGTGAAGAAGCTGTAAAGCAGTTCTTC
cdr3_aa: CASSEEAVKQFF

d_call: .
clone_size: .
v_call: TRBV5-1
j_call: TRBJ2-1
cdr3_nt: TGCGCCAGCAGCTTGGGAGGGTCCTACAATGAGCAGTTCTTC
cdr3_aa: CASSLGGSYNEQFF

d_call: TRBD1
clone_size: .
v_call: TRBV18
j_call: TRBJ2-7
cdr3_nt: TGTGCCAGCTCACCAAGCCGGGACAGACCCTACGAGCAGTACTTC
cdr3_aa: CASSPSRDRPYEQYF

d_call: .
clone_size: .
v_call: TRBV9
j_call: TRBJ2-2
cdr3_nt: TGTGCCAGCAGCGTAGCTTGGGGGGACACCGGGGAGCTGTTTTTT
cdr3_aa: CASSVAWGDTGELFF

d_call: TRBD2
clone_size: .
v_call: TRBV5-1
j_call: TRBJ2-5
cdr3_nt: TGCGCCAGCAGCTTCGGGACTAGCGGGGGGTTGCAAGAGACCCAGTACTTC
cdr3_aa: CASSFGTSGGLQETQYF

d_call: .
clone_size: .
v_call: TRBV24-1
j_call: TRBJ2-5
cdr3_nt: TGTGCCACCAGTGAAGGGGCACAAGAGACCCAGTACTTC
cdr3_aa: CATSEGAQETQYF

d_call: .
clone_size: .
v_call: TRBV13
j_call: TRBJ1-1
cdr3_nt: TGTGCCAGCAGCTTAACGCAGGAAGCTTTCTTT
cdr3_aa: CASSLTQEAFF

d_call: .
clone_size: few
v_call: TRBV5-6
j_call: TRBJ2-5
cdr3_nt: TGTGCCAGCAGCTCTCGGACACCCTTGGGAGAGACCCAGTACTTC
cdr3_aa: CASSSRTPLGETQYF

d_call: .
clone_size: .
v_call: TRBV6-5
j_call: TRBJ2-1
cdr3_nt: TGTGCCAGCAGCACGGGGATCTCCTACAATGAGCAGTTCTTC
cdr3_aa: CASSTGISYNEQFF

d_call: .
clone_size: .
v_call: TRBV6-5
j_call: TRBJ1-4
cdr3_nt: TGTGCCAGCAGGGATCAGGGCCCCGATGAAAAACTGTTTTTT
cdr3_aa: CASRDQGPDEKLFF

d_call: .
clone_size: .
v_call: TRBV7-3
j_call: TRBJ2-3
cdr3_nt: TGTGCCAGCAGTTCCGGGGCAGATACGCAGTATTTT
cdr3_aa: CASSSGADTQYF

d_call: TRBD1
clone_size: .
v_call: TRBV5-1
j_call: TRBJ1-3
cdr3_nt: TGCGCCAGCAGCTCCCCAGGGGGGTCCGCGTACGGAAACACCATATATTTT
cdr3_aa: CASSSPGGSAYGNTIYF

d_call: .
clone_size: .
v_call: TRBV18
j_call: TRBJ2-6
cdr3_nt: TGTGCCAGCTCACCACCTGGGTCGGGGGGGGCCAACGTCCTGACTTTC
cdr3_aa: CASSPPGSGGANVLTF

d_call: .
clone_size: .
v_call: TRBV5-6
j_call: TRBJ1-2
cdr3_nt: TGTGCCAGCAGCCCTGCTGGACAGCACTATGGCTACACCTTC
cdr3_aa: CASSPAGQHYGYTF

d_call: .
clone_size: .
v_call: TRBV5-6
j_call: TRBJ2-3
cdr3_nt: TGTGCCAGCAGCTTGGGAGTGGATACGCAGTATTTT
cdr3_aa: CASSLGVDTQYF

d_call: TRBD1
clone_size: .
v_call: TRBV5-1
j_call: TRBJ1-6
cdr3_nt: TGCGCCAGCAGCAAGGACAGGGTAGCCTTGCGGTCACCCCTCCACTTT
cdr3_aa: CASSKDRVALRSPLHF

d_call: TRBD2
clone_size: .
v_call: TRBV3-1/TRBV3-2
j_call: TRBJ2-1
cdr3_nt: TGTGCCAGCAGCCAGGGGGGGGAGCAGTTCTTC
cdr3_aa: CASSQGGEQFF

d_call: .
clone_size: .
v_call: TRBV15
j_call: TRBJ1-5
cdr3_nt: TGTGCCACCAGCAGAGAGGCTTTTCAGCCCCAGCATTTT
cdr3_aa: CATSREAFQPQHF

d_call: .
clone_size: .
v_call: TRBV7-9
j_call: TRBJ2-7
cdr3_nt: TGTGCCAGCAGTCCAGGGTTTGTCTACGAGCAGTACTTC
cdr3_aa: CASSPGFVYEQYF

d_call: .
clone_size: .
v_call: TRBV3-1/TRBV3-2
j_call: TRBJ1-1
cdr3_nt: TGTGCCAGCAGCCAAGATCACGGGAGCTCGGCTTTCTTT
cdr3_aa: CASSQDHGSSAFF

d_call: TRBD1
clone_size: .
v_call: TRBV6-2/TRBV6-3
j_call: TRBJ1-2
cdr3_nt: TGTGCCAGCAGTTTTTGGACAGGGGAAGGCTACACCTTC
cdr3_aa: CASSFWTGEGYTF

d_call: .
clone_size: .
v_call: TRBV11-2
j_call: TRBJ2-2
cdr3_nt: TGTGCCAGCAGCTTAGATCAGATTAACACCGGGGAGCTGTTTTTT
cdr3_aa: CASSLDQINTGELFF

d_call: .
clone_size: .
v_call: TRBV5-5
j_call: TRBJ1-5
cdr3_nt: TGTGCCAGCAGCTTGGATACATCTAATCAGCCCCAGCATTTT
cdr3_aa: CASSLDTSNQPQHF

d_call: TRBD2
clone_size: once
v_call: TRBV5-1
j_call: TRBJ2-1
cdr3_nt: TGCGCCAGCAGCGGCGTTATTCGAGGGACTAGCGGGGGAAGTGAGCAGTTCTTC
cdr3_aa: CASSGVIRGTSGGSEQFF

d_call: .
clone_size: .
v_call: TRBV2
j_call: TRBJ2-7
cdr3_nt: TGTGCCAGCAGTGATTACAGAGTTGGCTACGAGCAGTACTTC
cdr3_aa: CASSDYRVGYEQYF

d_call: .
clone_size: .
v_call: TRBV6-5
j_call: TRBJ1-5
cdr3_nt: TGTGCCAGCAGTTATAACAGGGAGAGCAATCAGCCCCAGCATTTT
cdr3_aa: CASSYNRESNQPQHF

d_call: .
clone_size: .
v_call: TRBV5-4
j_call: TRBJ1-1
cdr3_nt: TGTGCCAGCAGCTTGGGAGTCGGACAGACGAACACTGAAGCTTTCTTT
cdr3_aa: CASSLGVGQTNTEAFF

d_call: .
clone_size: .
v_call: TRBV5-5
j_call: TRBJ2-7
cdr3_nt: TGTGCCAGCAGCAACTACTCTTACGAGCAGTACTTC
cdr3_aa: CASSNYSYEQYF

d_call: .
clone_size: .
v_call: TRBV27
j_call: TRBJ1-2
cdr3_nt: TGTGCCAGCAGCCCTCGGACCGGGTTAGCGTATGGCTACACCTTC
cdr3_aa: CASSPRTGLAYGYTF

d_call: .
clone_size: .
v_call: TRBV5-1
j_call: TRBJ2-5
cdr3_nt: TGCGCCAGCAAGGGCGGGGAAGAGACCCAGTACTTC
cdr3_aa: CASKGGEETQYF

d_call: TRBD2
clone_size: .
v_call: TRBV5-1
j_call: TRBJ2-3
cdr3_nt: TGCGCCAGCAGCTTGGGACTAGCGGTCGGAGATACGCAGTATTTT
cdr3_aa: CASSLGLAVGDTQYF

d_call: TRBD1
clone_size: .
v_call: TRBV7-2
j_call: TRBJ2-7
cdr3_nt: TGTGCCAGCAGCTTAGGCCCGCCGGACAGGGCTCCTGCTGGCTACGAGCAGTACTTC
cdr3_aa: CASSLGPPDRAPAGYEQYF

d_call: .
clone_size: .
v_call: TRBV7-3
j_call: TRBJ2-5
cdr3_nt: TGTGCCAGCAGCTTAGGAGTCTATGAGACCCAGTACTTC
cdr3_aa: CASSLGVYETQYF

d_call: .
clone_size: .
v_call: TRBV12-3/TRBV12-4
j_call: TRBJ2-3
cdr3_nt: TGTGCCAGCAGTTCCGACATAAATGCGCAGTATTTT
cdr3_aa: CASSSDINAQYF

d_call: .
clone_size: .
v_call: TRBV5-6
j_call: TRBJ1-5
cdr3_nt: TGTGCCAGCAGTCGCGGGCACCAGCCCCAGCATTTT
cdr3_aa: CASSRGHQPQHF

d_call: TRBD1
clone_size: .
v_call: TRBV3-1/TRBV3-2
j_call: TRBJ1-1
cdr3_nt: TGTGCCAGCAGCCAATCGACAGGGCCTGAAGCTTTCTTT
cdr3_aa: CASSQSTGPEAFF

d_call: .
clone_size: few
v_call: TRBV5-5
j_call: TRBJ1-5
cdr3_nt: TGTGCCAGCAGTACCGAGGGGGTAGGGCCCCAGCATTTT
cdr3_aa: CASSTEGVGPQHF

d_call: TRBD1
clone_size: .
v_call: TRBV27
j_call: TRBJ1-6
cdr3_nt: TGTGCCAGCAGGGGACAGGGCGGCTCCTATAATTCACCCCTCCACTTT
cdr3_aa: CASRGQGGSYNSPLHF

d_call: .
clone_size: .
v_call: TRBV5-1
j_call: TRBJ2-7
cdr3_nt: TGCGCCAGCAGCTTAGAACTGAACTACGAGCAGTACTTC
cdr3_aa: CASSLELNYEQYF

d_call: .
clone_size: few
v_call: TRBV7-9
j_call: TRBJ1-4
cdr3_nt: TGTGCCAGCAGCTTAGATGGTGGAGGTGAAAAACTGTTTTTT
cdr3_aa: CASSLDGGGEKLFF

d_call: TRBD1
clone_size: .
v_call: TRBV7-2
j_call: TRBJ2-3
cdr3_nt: TGTGCCAGCAGTGTCCAGGGGGCACCTCGGACAGATACGCAGTATTTT
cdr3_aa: CASSVQGAPRTDTQYF

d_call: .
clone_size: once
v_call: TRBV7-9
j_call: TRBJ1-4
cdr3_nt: TGTGCCAGCAGCGGTTCAGGGCGGAATGAAAAACTGTTTTTT
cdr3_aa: CASSGSGRNEKLFF

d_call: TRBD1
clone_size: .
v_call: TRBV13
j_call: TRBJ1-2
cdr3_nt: TGTGCCAGCAGCCAACACATGGGACAGGGGGCGCCAGGCTACACCTTC
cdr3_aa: CASSQHMGQGAPGYTF